The next 11 T cell receptor beta chains were all read from a single sample in a study of T cell responses to AZD1222 COVID-19 vaccine. The assay was immunoSEQ multiplex PCR, and TCRdb's table has in-frame clones only and misses some. Of tens of thousands of clones in the sample, approximately 85% were seen once. The input for sequencing was peripheral blood, taken 28 days after the second AZD1222 dose. The source is an adult who received the AZD1222 COVID-19 vaccine.

The J gene is TRBJ1-1, the V gene TRBV7-2; D may be TRBD1 (5 bases). The germline gives CDR1 SGHTA, CDR2 FQGNSA. The CDR3 sequence is 14 residues long. V was pared by 5 bases and J by 1 base, with 11 bases between. CDR3 coding DNA: TGTGCCAGCAGCCTCGGAGGGGCGAACACTGAAGCTTTCTTT. Residues: CASSLGGANTEAFF.

This clone was counted a single time. The chain combines TRBV3-1 (or the pseudogene TRBV3-2) with TRBJ1-2; 7 nucleotides match TRBD1. In germline, CDR1 is LGHDT, CDR2 YNNKEL (reference sequence). The CDR3 length is 14 residues. Trimming cost V 3 bases and J 4 bases; bases outside gene matches: 5. CDR3 nucleotides: TGTGCCAGCAGCCATGGAGGGGGCGCCTATGGCTACACCTTC. Translation gives CASSHGGGAYGYTF.

The V and J genes are TRBV28 and TRBJ1-6, with 9 bases that match TRBD1. V lost 10 bases, J lost 10 bases, and 8 bases stayed unmatched. The length of the CDR3 is 13 residues. Germline V lookup: CDR1 MDHEN, CDR2 SYDVKM. The CDR3 here is CATWDRETSPLHF. CDR3 DNA sequence: TGTGCCACATGGGACAGGGAGACCTCACCCCTCCACTTT.

This chain connects TRBV11-3 to TRBJ1-1; D unresolved. The ends were cut back, 1 base at V and 4 bases at J, with 16 bases in the middle. This CDR3 has 16 residues. Germline lookup yields CDR1 SGHNT and CDR2 YENEEA. CDR3 nucleotide sequence: TGTGCCAGCAGCTTAGTAGGAGTAGGGTGGGGCACTGAAGCTTTCTTT. Residues: CASSLVGVGWGTEAFF.

V is TRBV6-1 and J is TRBJ2-7, with D possibly being TRBD1 or TRBD2 (5 bases each). The CDR3 consists of 18 residues. The germline CDR1 and CDR2 sequences are MNHNS and SASEGT. V gave up 0 bases and J gave up 2 bases, with 20 bases separating them. CDR3 nucleotides: TGTGCCAGCAGTGAAGCAAGAGGGGCAGTCCAAGGGGCCTACGAGCAGTACTTC. This translates into CASSEARGAVQGAYEQYF.

The rearrangement links TRBV6-5 to TRBJ2-1; D may be TRBD2 (6 bases). Deletions cut 6 bases from V and 7 bases from J, with 16 bases between. The germline V gene encodes CDR1 MNHEY and CDR2 SVGAGI. CDR3 length: 14 residues. The CDR3 sequence: CASRAWGDQNEQFF. For the CDR3, the DNA is TGTGCCAGCAGGGCCTGGGGGGATCAAAATGAGCAGTTCTTC.

The genes are TRBV28 and TRBJ1-2; 9 bases map to TRBD1. V lost 6 bases and J lost 5; bases outside the gene matches: 4. Per the germline V gene, CDR1 is MDHEN and CDR2 is SYDVKM. The CDR3 loop spans 13 amino acids. CDR3 coding DNA: TGTGCCAGCAGGGAGACAGGGGGGTATGGCTACACCTTC. It yields the protein CASRETGGYGYTF.

The V gene is TRBV15, the J gene TRBJ1-2; TRBD1 agrees at 9 bases. The germline gives CDR1 LNHNV, CDR2 YYDKDF (reference sequence). V was pared by 5 bases and J by 3 bases, with 7 bases of the junction left unmatched. CDR3 length equals 15 residues. The CDR3 loop is CATSFPDRGHYGYTF. CDR3 nucleotide sequence: TGTGCCACCAGCTTTCCGGACAGGGGACACTATGGCTACACCTTC.

The chain has TRBV5-6 and TRBJ1-5, with D tentatively TRBD1 (5 bases). The CDR3 length is 16 residues. Germline lookup yields CDR1 SGHDT and CDR2 YYEEEE. Between the trimmed V and J ends, which lost 1 base and 0 bases, there was a span of 11 bases. CDR3 protein: CASSLWGTDSNQPQHF. DNA for the CDR3: TGTGCCAGCAGCTTGTGGGGGACCGATAGCAATCAGCCCCAGCATTTT.

This CDR3 is CATGPTGVYGYTF. The CDR3 DNA is TGTGCCACCGGGCCAACAGGGGTCTATGGCTACACCTTC. The V call is TRBV27, the J call TRBJ1-2, with TRBD1 identical over 7 bases. This CDR3 comprises 13 residues. CDR1 is MNHEY and CDR2 is SMNVEV in the germline V gene (reference sequence). V was clipped by 10 bases and J by 4 bases; unmatched bases: 9.

The genes are TRBV16 and TRBJ2-4; 7 positions match TRBD1. With V trimmed by 4 bases and J by 4 bases, 7 bases remained unmatched. Looked up from germline, CDR1 is KGHSY and CDR2 is FQNENV. The CDR3 length is 15 residues. CDR3 nucleotide sequence: TGTGCCAGCAGCCTAACCGGGACAGTTAAAAACATTCAGTACTTC. Its protein is CASSLTGTVKNIQYF.